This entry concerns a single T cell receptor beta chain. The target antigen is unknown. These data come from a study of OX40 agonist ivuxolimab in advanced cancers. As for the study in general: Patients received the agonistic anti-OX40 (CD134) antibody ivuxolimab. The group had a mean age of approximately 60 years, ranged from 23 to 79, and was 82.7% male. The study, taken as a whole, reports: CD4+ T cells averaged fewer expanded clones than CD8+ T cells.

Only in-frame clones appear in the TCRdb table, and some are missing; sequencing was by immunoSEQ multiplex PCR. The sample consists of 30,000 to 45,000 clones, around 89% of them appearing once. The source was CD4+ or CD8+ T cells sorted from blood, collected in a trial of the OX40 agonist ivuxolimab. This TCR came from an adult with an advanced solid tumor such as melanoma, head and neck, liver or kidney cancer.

The CDR3 spells CASSLAPNTGELFF. DNA of the CDR3: TGTGCCAGCAGCTTAGCCCCGAACACCGGGGAGCTGTTTTTT. The gene calls are TRBV7-6 and TRBJ2-2; D is undetermined. The CDR3 is 14 residues long. Germline V gene sequence: CDR1 SGHVS, CDR2 FNYEAQ. Trimming left V 0 bases short and J 0 bases short, with 2 bases between.